This T cell receptor (beta chain) was captured in a study of shared clonotypes between healthy human individuals. With V trimmed by 6 bases and J by 3 bases, 6 bases remained unmatched. Germline CDR1 reads MNHEY; CDR2 reads SMNVEV (reference sequence). The CDR3 has 16 amino acids. Measured with immunoSEQ multiplex PCR; TCRdb has only the in-frame clones, and not every one. The data contain some 480,000 clones, around three quarters of them seen just once; the ten biggest clones take up over 9.5%. The clonotype was recovered from a woman aged 40 to 49 in good health. Some clones in this sample may be carry-over from other donors' samples. Sequencing was carried out using PBMCs. The chain recombines TRBV27 with TRBJ2-6; 9 positions match TRBD1. DNA of the CDR3: TGTGCCAGCAGCTCCAACAGGGGGCTTGGGGCCAACGTCCTGACTTTC. Translating it yields CASSSNRGLGANVLTF. Complete variable domain (other parts from reference TRBV27 and TRBJ2-6): EAQVTQNPRYLITVTGKKLTVTCSQNMNHEYMSWYRQDPGLGLRQIYYSMNVEVTDKGDVPEGYKVSRKEKRNFPLILESPSPNQTSLYFCASSSNRGLGANVLTFGAGSRLTVL.